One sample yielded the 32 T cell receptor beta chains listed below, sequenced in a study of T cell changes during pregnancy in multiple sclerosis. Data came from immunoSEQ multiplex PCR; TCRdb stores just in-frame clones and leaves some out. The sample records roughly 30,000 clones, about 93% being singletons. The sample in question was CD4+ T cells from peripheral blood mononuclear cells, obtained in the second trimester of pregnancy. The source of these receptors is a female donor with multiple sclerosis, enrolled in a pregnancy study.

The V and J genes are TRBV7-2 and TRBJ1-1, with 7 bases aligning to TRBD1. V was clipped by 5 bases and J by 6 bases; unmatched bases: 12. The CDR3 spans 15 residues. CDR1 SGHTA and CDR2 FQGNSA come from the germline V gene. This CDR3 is CASSRQQGRPPEAFF. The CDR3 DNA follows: TGTGCCAGCAGCCGCCAACAGGGGAGGCCTCCTGAAGCTTTCTTT.

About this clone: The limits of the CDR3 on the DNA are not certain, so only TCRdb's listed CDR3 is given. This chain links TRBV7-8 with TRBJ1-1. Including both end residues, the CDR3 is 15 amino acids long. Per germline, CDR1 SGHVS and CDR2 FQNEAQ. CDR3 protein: CASSFGPGGASEAFF.

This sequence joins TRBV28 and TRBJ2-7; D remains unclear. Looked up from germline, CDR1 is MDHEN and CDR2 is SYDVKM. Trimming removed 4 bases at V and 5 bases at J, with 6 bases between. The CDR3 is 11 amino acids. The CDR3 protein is CASSYNNEQYF. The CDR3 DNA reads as TGTGCCAGCAGTTACAACAACGAGCAGTACTTC.

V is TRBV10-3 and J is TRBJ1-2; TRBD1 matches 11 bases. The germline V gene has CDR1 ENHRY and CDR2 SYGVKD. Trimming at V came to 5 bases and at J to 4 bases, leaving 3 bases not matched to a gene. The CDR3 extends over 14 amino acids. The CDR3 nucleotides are TGTGCCATCAGTCCGGGACAGGGGGGCTATGGCTACACCTTC. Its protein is CAISPGQGGYGYTF.

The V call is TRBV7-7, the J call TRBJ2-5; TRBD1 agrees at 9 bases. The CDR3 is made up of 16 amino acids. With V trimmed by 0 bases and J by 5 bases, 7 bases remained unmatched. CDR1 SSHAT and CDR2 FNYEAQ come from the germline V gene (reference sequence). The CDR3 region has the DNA TGTGCCAGCAGCTTAGCAAGGGACAGGGCGGGGGAGACCCAGTACTTC. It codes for CASSLARDRAGETQYF. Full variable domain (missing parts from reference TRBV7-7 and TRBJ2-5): GAGVSQSPRYKVTKRGQDVTLRCDPISSHATLYWYQQALGQGPEFLTYFNYEAQPDKSGLPSDRFSAERPEGSISTLTIQRTEQRDSAMYRCASSLARDRAGETQYFGPGTRLLVL.

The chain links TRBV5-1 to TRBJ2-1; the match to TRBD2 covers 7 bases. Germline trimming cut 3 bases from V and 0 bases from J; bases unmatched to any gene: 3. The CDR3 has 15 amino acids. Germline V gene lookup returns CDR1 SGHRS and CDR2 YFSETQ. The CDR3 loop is CASSSGTTSYNEQFF. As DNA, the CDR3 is TGCGCCAGCAGCTCCGGGACTACCTCCTACAATGAGCAGTTCTTC.

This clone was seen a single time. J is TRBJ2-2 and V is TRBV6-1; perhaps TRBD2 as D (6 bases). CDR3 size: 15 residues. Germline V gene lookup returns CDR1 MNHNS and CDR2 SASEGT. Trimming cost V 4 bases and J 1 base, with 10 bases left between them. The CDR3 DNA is TGTGCCAGCAGTGCTTTGGGAGGGAACACCGGGGAGCTGTTTTTT. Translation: CASSALGGNTGELFF.

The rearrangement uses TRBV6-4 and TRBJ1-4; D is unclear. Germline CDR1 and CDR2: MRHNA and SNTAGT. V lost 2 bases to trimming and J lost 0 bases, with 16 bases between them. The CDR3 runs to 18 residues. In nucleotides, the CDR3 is TGTGCCAGCAGTGACCTGACCCGGGATCCTGCAACTAATGAAAAACTGTTTTTT. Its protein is CASSDLTRDPATNEKLFF.

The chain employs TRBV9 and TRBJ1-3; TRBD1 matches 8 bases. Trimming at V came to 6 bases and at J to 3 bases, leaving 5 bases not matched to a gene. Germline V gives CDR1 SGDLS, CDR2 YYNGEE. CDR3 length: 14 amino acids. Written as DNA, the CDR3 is TGTGCCAGCAACGGACAGGGAGGTGGAAACACCATATATTTT. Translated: CASNGQGGGNTIYF.

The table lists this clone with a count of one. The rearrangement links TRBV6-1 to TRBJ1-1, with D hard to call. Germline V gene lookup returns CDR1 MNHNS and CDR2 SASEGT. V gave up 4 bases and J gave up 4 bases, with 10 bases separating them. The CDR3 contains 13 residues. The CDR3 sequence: CASSVGSLTEAFF. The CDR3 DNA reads TGTGCCAGCAGTGTAGGGAGTCTCACTGAAGCTTTCTTT.

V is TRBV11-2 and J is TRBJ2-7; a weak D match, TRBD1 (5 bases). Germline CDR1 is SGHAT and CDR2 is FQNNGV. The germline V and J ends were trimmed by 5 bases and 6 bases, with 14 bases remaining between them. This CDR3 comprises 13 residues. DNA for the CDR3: TGTGCCAGCAGCCCCGCCAGGCAGGGCGAGCAGTACTTC. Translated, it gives CASSPARQGEQYF.

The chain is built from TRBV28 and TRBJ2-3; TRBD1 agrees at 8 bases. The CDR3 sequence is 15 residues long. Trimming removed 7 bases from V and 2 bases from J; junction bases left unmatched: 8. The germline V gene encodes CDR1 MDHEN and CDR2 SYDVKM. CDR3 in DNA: TGTGCCAGCAATTACAGGGGGTTCCTCACAGATACGCAGTATTTT. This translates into CASNYRGFLTDTQYF.

CDR3 sequence reads: CASSPKITGTGVGNTIYF. CDR3 bases: TGTGCCAGCTCACCAAAAATTACCGGGACAGGGGTCGGAAACACCATATATTTT. This rearrangement joins TRBV18 to TRBJ1-3, with 10 bases fitting TRBD1. V lost 2 bases to trimming and J lost 4 bases; unmatched junction nucleotides: 11. This CDR3 spans 18 amino acids. The germline V gene has CDR1 KGHSH and CDR2 LQKENI. Drawing the rest from reference TRBV18 and TRBJ1-3, the complete variable domain is NAGVMQNPRHLVRRRGQEARLRCSPMKGHSHVYWYRQLPEEGLKFMVYLQKENIIDESGMPKERFSAEFPKEGPSILRIQQVVRGDSAAYFCASSPKITGTGVGNTIYFGEGSWLTVV.

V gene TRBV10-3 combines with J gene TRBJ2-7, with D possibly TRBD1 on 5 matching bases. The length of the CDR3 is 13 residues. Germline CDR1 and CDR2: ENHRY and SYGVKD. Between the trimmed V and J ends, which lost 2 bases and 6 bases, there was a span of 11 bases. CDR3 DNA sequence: TGTGCCATCAGTGAGGTAACAGGTCGCGAGCAGTACTTC. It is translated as CAISEVTGREQYF.

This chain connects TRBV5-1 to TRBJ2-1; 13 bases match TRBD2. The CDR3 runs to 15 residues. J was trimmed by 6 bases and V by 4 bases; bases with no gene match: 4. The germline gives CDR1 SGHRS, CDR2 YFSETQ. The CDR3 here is CASSPGLAGANEQFF. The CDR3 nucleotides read TGCGCCAGCAGCCCCGGACTAGCGGGAGCCAATGAGCAGTTCTTC. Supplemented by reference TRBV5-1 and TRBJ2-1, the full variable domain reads KAGVTQTPRYLIKTRGQQVTLSCSPISGHRSVSWYQQTPGQGLQFLFEYFSETQRNKGNFPGRFSGRQFSNSRSEMNVSTLELGDSALYLCASSPGLAGANEQFFGPGTRLTVL.

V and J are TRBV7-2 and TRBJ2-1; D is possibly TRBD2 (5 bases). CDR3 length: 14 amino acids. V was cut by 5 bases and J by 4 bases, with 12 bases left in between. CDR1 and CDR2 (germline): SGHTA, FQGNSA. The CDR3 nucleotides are TGTGCCAGCAGCCCGACTACAATTTACAATGAGCAGTTCTTC. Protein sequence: CASSPTTIYNEQFF.

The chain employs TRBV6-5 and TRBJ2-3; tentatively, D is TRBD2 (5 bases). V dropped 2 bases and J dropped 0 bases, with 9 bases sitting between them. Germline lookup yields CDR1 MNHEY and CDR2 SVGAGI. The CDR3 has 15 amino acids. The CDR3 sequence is CASSYSGTSTDTQYF. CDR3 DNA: TGTGCCAGCAGTTACAGCGGCACGAGCACAGATACGCAGTATTTT.

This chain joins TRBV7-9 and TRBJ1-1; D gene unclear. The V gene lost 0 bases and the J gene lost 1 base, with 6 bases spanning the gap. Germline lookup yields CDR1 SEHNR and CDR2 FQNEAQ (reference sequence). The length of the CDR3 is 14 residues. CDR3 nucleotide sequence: TGTGCCAGCAGCTTAGCAGGAGGGAACACTGAAGCTTTCTTT. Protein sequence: CASSLAGGNTEAFF.

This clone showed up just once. CDR3 bases: TGTGCCAGCAGCTTAGGAAGGAGGAACACTGAAGCTTTCTTT. Translated: CASSLGRRNTEAFF. The rearrangement links TRBV7-2 to TRBJ1-1; D is undetermined. The CDR3 is made up of 14 amino acids. V was shortened by 1 base and J by 1 base, with 7 bases between the two germline ends. Germline values: CDR1 SGHTA, CDR2 FQGNSA.

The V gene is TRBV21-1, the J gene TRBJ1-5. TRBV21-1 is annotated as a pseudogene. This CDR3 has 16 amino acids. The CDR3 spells CASSKGEGPNNQPQHF. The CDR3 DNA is TGTGCCAGCAGCAAAGGAGAGGGTCCCAACAATCAGCCCCAGCATTTT.

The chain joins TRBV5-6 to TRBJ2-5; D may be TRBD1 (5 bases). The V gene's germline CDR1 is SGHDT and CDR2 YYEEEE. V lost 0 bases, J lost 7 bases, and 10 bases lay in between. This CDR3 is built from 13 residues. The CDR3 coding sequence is TGTGCCAGCAGCTTGGGACAGACGCGGACCCAGTACTTC. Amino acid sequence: CASSLGQTRTQYF.

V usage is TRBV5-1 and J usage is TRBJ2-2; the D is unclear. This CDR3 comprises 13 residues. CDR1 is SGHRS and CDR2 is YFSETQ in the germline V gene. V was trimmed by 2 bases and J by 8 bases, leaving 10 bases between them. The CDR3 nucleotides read TGCGCCAGCAGCTTACGGGTAACTGGGGAGCTGTTTTTT. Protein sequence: CASSLRVTGELFF.

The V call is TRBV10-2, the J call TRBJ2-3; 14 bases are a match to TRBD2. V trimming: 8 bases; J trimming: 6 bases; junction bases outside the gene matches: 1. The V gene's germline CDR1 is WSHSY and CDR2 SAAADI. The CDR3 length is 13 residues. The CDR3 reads CASWTSGRDTQYF. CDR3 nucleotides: TGCGCCAGCTGGACTAGCGGGAGGGATACGCAGTATTTT.

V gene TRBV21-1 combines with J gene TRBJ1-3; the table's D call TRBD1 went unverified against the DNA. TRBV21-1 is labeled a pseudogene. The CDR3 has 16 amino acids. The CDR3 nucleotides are TGTGCCAGCAGCACGGACAGGTGGCGAGCTGGAAACACCATATATTTT. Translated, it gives CASSTDRWRAGNTIYF.

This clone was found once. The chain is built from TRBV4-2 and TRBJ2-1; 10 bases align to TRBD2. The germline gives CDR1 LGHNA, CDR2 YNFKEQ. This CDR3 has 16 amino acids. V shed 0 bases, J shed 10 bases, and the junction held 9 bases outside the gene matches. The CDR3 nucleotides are TGTGCCAGCAGCCAAGATGGGCTAGCGGGAGTCGGGGAGCAGTTCTTC. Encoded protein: CASSQDGLAGVGEQFF.

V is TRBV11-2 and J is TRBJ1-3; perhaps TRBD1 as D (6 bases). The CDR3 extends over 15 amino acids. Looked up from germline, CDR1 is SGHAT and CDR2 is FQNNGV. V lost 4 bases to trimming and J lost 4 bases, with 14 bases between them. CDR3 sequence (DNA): TGTGCCAGCAGCTCAGCAGGGGCTCCCGGAAACACCATATATTTT. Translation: CASSSAGAPGNTIYF.

CDR3 nucleotides: TGTGCCAGTATCACTAGCGGCACAGATACGCAGTATTTT. Its translation is CASITSGTDTQYF. V is TRBV19 and J is TRBJ2-3, with 7 nucleotides matching TRBD2. Per the germline V gene, CDR1 is LNHDA and CDR2 is SQIVND (reference sequence). V trimming: 7 bases; J trimming: 1 base; junction bases outside the gene matches: 2. The CDR3 covers 13 residues. Drawing the rest from reference TRBV19 and TRBJ2-3, the complete variable domain is DGGITQSPKYLFRKEGQNVTLSCEQNLNHDAMYWYRQDPGQGLRLIYYSQIVNDFQKGDIAEGYSVSREKKESFPLTVTSAQKNPTAFYLCASITSGTDTQYFGPGTRLTVL.

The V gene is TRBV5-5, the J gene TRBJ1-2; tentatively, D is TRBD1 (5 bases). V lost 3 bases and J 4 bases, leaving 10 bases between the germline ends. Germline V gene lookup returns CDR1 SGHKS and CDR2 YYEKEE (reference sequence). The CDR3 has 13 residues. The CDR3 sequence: CASSSRQLYGYTF. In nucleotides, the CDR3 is TGTGCCAGCAGCTCGAGACAGCTCTATGGCTACACCTTC.

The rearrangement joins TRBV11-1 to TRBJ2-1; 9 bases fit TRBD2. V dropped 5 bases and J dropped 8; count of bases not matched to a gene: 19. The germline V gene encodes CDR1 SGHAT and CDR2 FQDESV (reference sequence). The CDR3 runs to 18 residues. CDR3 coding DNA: TGTGCCAGCAGCACACCTTTTAGGTTGGCGGGAGGGCAGGATGAGCAGTTCTTC. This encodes CASSTPFRLAGGQDEQFF. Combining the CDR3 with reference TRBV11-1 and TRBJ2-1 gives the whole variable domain EAEVAQSPRYKITEKSQAVAFWCDPISGHATLYWYRQILGQGPELLVQFQDESVVDDSQLPKDRFSAERLKGVDSTLKIQPAELGDSAMYLCASSTPFRLAGGQDEQFFGPGTRLTVL.

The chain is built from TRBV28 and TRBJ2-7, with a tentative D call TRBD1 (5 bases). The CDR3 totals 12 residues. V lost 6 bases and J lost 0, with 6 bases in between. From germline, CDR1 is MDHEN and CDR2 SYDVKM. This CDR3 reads CASRTVSYEQYF. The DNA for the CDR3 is TGTGCCAGCAGGACAGTCTCCTACGAGCAGTACTTC.

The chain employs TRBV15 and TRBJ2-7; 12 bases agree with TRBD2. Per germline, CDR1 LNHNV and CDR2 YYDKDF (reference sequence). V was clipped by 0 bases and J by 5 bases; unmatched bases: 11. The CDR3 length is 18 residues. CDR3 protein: CATSRELPSGRAGNEQYF. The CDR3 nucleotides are TGTGCCACCAGCAGAGAACTCCCTAGCGGGAGGGCAGGGAACGAGCAGTACTTC.

Here the CDR3 reads CASTQIRGTGPYEQYF. The CDR3, as DNA: TGTGCCAGCACCCAAATTCGGGGGACGGGTCCCTACGAGCAGTACTTC. V gene TRBV27 combines with J gene TRBJ2-7; D may be TRBD2 (6 bases). Germline-derived CDR1 and CDR2 are MNHEY and SMNVEV (reference sequence). V lost 7 bases, J lost 2 bases, and 21 bases lay in between. The CDR3 length is 16 residues.